The sequence of this T cell receptor (beta chain) was determined in a study of T-cell memory formation after mild COVID-19. In the study overall: Clusters of TCRs were largely donor specific.

This clonotype was counted between two and nine times. Its antigen is not identified. CDR3 length: 13 residues. The V gene end was trimmed by 7 bases and the J gene end by 4 bases; junction bases not matched to a gene: 6. TCRdb reprocessed the 5' RACE reads via MiXCR and lists one record per CDR3 protein. The sample records around 100,000 distinct CDR3 sequences, 11% being singletons. Study results and caveats: Pre-infection memory harbored some responding clones, suggesting cross-reactive memory joined. For contracting clones, CD4+ ones sat mainly in CM and EM, CD8+ in EMRA. Nothing confirmed that second-wave clones peaking on day 37 were specific for SARS-CoV-2.

The V call is TRBV12-3 or TRBV12-4, the J call TRBJ1-2; TRBD1 matches at 7 bases. Sample: PBMCs or a T cell subset sorted from them (not recorded which). The receptor's source is a man aged 18 to 29 who had mild COVID-19 (a few samples of this study predate the infection). Cell type and time point are not known. In DNA, the CDR3 is TGTGCCAGCACCGGGGGACAGTCCTATGGCTACACCTTC. Its translation: CASTGGQSYGYTF.